Listed here are 20 T cell receptor beta chains from one sample, sequenced in a study of Graves' ophthalmopathy and Graves' hyperthyroidism. Using RNA transcripts, the TCR beta CDR3 regions were amplified. The workflow started with a first-round RT-PCR run with HTBI primers and then moved on to a second-round multiplex PCR. TCRdb re-called the multiplex PCR reads through MiXCR, storing one row per CDR3 protein. The sample has 740,000 or so distinct CDR3 sequences; 40% are singletons. The specimen sequenced was peripheral blood. These receptors were taken from an adult man with Graves' ophthalmopathy.

The chain employs TRBV2 and TRBJ1-5, with 8 bases identical to TRBD1. CDR1 is SNHLY and CDR2 is FYNNEI in the germline V gene. V shed 5 bases, J shed 9 bases, and the junction held 15 bases outside the gene matches. The CDR3 sequence is 16 residues long. The CDR3 here is CASSYSVDRGKGPQHF. As DNA, the CDR3 is TGTGCCAGCAGTTACTCGGTCGACAGGGGCAAGGGGCCCCAGCATTTT.

This clonotype showed up just once. The CDR3: CSAPRMGTGAYEQYF. DNA for the CDR3: TGCAGTGCCCCGCGTATGGGGACAGGGGCTTACGAGCAGTACTTC. The chain employs TRBV20-1 and TRBJ2-7; the match to TRBD1 covers 10 bases. This CDR3 is 15 amino acids long. CDR1 is DFQATT, CDR2 SNEGSKA, per germline (reference sequence). V was pared by 6 bases and J by 4 bases, with 12 bases of the junction left unmatched.

For this clonotype: Germline and junction disagree at one end, which may indicate a read error. This rearrangement joins TRBV2 to TRBJ1-6, with D unclear. The germline CDR1 and CDR2 sequences are SNHLY and FYNNEI. CDR3 length: 16 amino acids. CDR3: CASEKGLSSYNSPLHF. The CDR3 bases are TGTGCCAGCGAGAAAGGGCTAAGCTCCTATAATTCACCCCTCCACTTC.

In its sample, this clonotype was seen once. V usage is TRBV7-9 and J usage is TRBJ1-4; 10 bases line up with TRBD1. CDR3 length: 15 residues. The ends lost 5 bases at V and 9 bases at J; junction bases unmatched: 9. Germline lookup yields CDR1 SEHNR and CDR2 FQNEAQ (reference sequence). CDR3 in amino acids: CASSRTPTGGQKLFF. The CDR3 DNA follows: TGTGCCAGCAGCCGGACCCCGACAGGGGGCCAAAAACTGTTTTTT. Supplemented by reference TRBV7-9 and TRBJ1-4, the full variable domain reads DTGVSQNPRHKITKRGQNVTFRCDPISEHNRLYWYRQTLGQGPEFLTYFQNEAQLEKSRLLSDRFSAERPKGSFSTLEIQRTEQGDSAMYLCASSRTPTGGQKLFFGSGTQLSVL.

This clonotype was picked up a small number of times. V usage is TRBV2 and J usage is TRBJ2-5; D might be TRBD1 or TRBD2, each matching 5 bases. The germline gives CDR1 SNHLY, CDR2 FYNNEI. This CDR3 has 13 amino acids. V gave up 6 bases and J gave up 3 bases, with 11 bases separating them. CDR3 in amino acids: CASRGVTEETQYF. DNA of the CDR3: TGTGCCAGCAGGGGGGTCACTGAAGAGACCCAGTACTTC. Supplemented by reference TRBV2 and TRBJ2-5, the full variable domain reads EPEVTQTPSHQVTQMGQEVILRCVPISNHLYFYWYRQILGQKVEFLVSFYNNEISEKSEIFDDQFSVERPDGSNFTLKIRSTKLEDSAMYFCASRGVTEETQYFGPGTRLLVL.

This chain connects TRBV10-3 to TRBJ2-1; 7 nucleotides match TRBD2. This CDR3 spans 12 amino acids. V lost 8 bases to trimming and J lost 8 bases; unmatched junction nucleotides: 6. CDR1 is ENHRY, CDR2 SYGVKD, per germline. The CDR3 loop is CAIGTKGHEQFF. The CDR3 DNA is TGTGCCATCGGGACTAAAGGGCATGAGCAGTTCTTC.

As concerns this clonotype: One junction end does not reproduce the germline sequence, and a read error may be involved. The chain is built from TRBV10-3 and TRBJ1-2, with D possibly being TRBD1 (5 bases). The germline gives CDR1 ENHRY, CDR2 SYGVKD. The CDR3 is made up of 18 amino acids. CDR3 amino acids: CASSYSISPRGSSYGYTF. CDR3 DNA sequence: TGTGCCAGCAGTTACTCGATATCTCCGAGGGGATCTAGCTATGGCTACACCTTC.

The table lists this clonotype with many counts. The genes are TRBV10-3 and TRBJ1-1; no reliable D call. The germline V and J ends were trimmed by 4 bases and 1 base, with 7 bases remaining between them. The CDR3 extends over 13 amino acids. Per germline, CDR1 ENHRY and CDR2 SYGVKD. The CDR3 spells CAISVQRNTEAFF. The CDR3 DNA sequence: TGTGCCATCAGTGTGCAAAGGAACACTGAAGCTTTCTTT.

A remark on this clonotype: In this CDR3 the conserved last residue, phenylalanine or tryptophan, is missing, so a read error is likely. This chain uses TRBV11-2 with TRBJ2-6, with D perhaps TRBD1 or TRBD2 (5 bases each). CDR3 length: 17 residues. Per germline, CDR1 SGHAT and CDR2 FQNNGV. The CDR3 coding sequence is TGTGCCAGCAGCGTAGATCAGGGAGCTTCTGGGGCCAACGTCCTGACTCCA. It codes for CASSVDQGASGANVLTP.

V usage is TRBV7-2 and J usage is TRBJ1-5, with D perhaps matching TRBD1 (5 bases). The CDR3 is made up of 16 amino acids. The ends were cut back, 1 base at V and 7 bases at J, with 17 bases in the middle. The germline V gene encodes CDR1 SGHTA and CDR2 FQGNSA. The CDR3 DNA is TGTGCCAGCAGCTTAGGGTGGGGGGGAGGTGGGCAGCCCCAGCATTTT. It is translated as CASSLGWGGGGQPQHF. Full variable domain (remainder filled in from reference TRBV7-2 and TRBJ1-5): GAGVSQSPSNKVTEKGKDVELRCDPISGHTALYWYRQSLGQGLEFLIYFQGNSAPDKSGLPSDRFSAERTGGSVSTLTIQRTQQEDSAVYLCASSLGWGGGGQPQHFGDGTRLSIL.

This clonotype has ten or more counts. The genes are TRBV9 and TRBJ1-2, with D unresolved. From germline, CDR1 is SGDLS and CDR2 YYNGEE. The CDR3 runs to 13 residues. Deletions cut 4 bases from V and 6 bases from J, with 13 bases between. CDR3 sequence (DNA): TGTGCCAGCAGCCCACGGGAAGGAAATGGCTACACCTTC. Protein sequence: CASSPREGNGYTF.

The rearrangement joins TRBV12-3 or TRBV12-4 to TRBJ2-7; D remains unclear. This CDR3 spans 14 amino acids. V gave up 2 bases and J gave up 2 bases, with 10 bases separating them. CDR3 nucleotide sequence: TGTGCCAGCAGTTTAAACCAGGTACCCTACGAGCAGTACTTC. It translates to CASSLNQVPYEQYF.

This clonotype was seen ten or more times. The chain combines TRBV7-9 with TRBJ1-1, with 10 positions matching TRBD1. The CDR3 contains 14 residues. The germline V gene encodes CDR1 SEHNR and CDR2 FQNEAQ (reference sequence). Unmatched junction bases numbered 5, after V lost 8 bases and J lost 2 bases. The CDR3 DNA reads as TGTGCCAGCGTCCGGGACAGGGGAAACACTGAAGCTTTCTTT. Its translation is CASVRDRGNTEAFF.

This clonotype was picked up a small number of times. The genes are TRBV4-1 and TRBJ1-5; D not resolved. The ends were cut back, 0 bases at V and 5 bases at J, with 11 bases in the middle. This CDR3 contains 15 residues. From germline, CDR1 is MGHRA and CDR2 YSYEKL. For the CDR3, the DNA is TGCGCCAGCAGCCAAGATCGCACACCTGATCAGCCCCAGCATTTT. Amino acid sequence: CASSQDRTPDQPQHF.

In this sample, this clonotype turned up once. The rearrangement joins TRBV9 to TRBJ1-2; D gene ambiguous. This CDR3 is 12 amino acids long. Trimming removed 7 bases at V and 7 bases at J, with 14 bases between. CDR1 is SGDLS, CDR2 YYNGEE, per germline. The DNA for the CDR3 is TGTGCCAGCTCACCACCGACGGGTGGCTACACCTTC. Translation: CASSPPTGGYTF.

This clonotype was observed many times. The chain couples TRBV12-3 or TRBV12-4 to TRBJ2-5; D remains unclear. The CDR3 extends over 11 amino acids. Trimming pared 5 bases from V and 5 bases from J, leaving 6 bases between. The chain's CDR3 is CASSGAETQYF. The CDR3 DNA follows: TGTGCCAGCAGTGGTGCGGAGACCCAGTACTTC.

For this clonotype: At one of its ends the junction is not consistent with the germline gene, which may arise from a read error. The chain is built from TRBV24-1 and TRBJ1-2; 8 nucleotides agree with TRBD1. In germline, CDR1 is KGHDR, CDR2 SFDVKD. The length of the CDR3 is 15 residues. The CDR3 reads CASSSWTGTAYGYTF. The CDR3 nucleotides read TGTGCCAGCAGTTCCTGGACAGGGACGGCCTATGGCTACACCTTC.

This clonotype has just a few counts. This chain joins TRBV7-9 and TRBJ2-7; perhaps TRBD1 as D (7 bases). Germline V CDR1 and CDR2: SEHNR, FQNEAQ (reference sequence). V was clipped by 2 bases and J by 3 bases, with 14 bases between them. The CDR3 consists of 15 residues. The CDR3 DNA sequence: TGTGCCAGCAGCTTAATCCGCGGGACAGACTACGAGCAGTACTTC. Amino acids: CASSLIRGTDYEQYF.

The rearrangement uses TRBV15 and TRBJ2-7; 8 bases fit TRBD1. Germline lookup yields CDR1 LNHNV and CDR2 YYDKDF (reference sequence). V trimming: 0 bases; J trimming: 4 bases; junction bases outside the gene matches: 11. CDR3 length: 17 residues. CDR3 in amino acids: CATSRDLRTGLTYEQYF. The DNA for the CDR3 is TGTGCCACCAGCAGAGATTTGAGGACAGGGCTGACTTACGAGCAGTACTTC.

This rearrangement joins TRBV7-2 to TRBJ1-5; 7 bases align to TRBD1. This CDR3 has 15 residues. Trimming removed 5 bases from V and 5 bases from J; junction bases left unmatched: 9. The V gene's germline CDR1 is SGHTA and CDR2 FQGNSA. The CDR3 region has the DNA TGTGCCAGCAGCGGGCCGACAGGGCGTCATCAGCCCCAGCATTTT. Amino acid sequence: CASSGPTGRHQPQHF.